The 10 T cell receptor beta chains given below trace back to one sample, sequenced in a study of shared clonotypes between healthy human individuals. Assay used: immunoSEQ multiplex PCR; TCRdb lists only in-frame clones, some missing. The table records about 2.3 million clones, about nine tenths of them present only once. Sequenced input: naive CD4+ T cells from PBMCs. Sample subset: CD45RA+ positively selected. These receptors came from a man younger than 35 in good health. Some clones in this sample may be carry-over from other donors' samples.

This chain joins TRBV6-1 and TRBJ1-5; D ambiguous. V was shortened by 0 bases and J by 7 bases, with 16 bases between the two germline ends. The germline CDR1 and CDR2 sequences are MNHNS and SASEGT. CDR3 size: 16 residues. CDR3 loop: CASSEAWSGKLQPQHF. CDR3 nucleotides: TGTGCCAGCAGTGAAGCATGGTCTGGCAAACTACAGCCCCAGCATTTT.

This clone appeared once. The chain employs TRBV5-5 and TRBJ2-3, with 8 positions matching TRBD2. This CDR3 contains 15 residues. Trimming at V came to 0 bases and at J to 2 bases, leaving 2 bases not matched to a gene. The germline V gene has CDR1 SGHKS and CDR2 YYEKEE (reference sequence). The CDR3 spells CASSLAGGSTDTQYF. CDR3 nucleotides: TGTGCCAGCAGCTTGGCGGGGGGGTCCACAGATACGCAGTATTTT.

About this clone itself: The same CDR3 also results from other DNA sequences found in this sample. The CDR3 region is CASSLAGPETQYF. The DNA of the CDR3 is TGCGCCAGCAGCTTGGCTGGGCCAGAGACCCAGTACTTC. The J gene is TRBJ2-5, the V gene TRBV5-1; D gene ambiguous. Germline V lookup: CDR1 SGHRS, CDR2 YFSETQ. The CDR3 is 13 residues long. The V and J ends lost 0 bases and 4 bases respectively, with 7 bases between them.

Here the CDR3 reads CASSRGDRGAVMNTEAFF. The DNA for the CDR3 is TGCGCCAGCAGCCGAGGGGACAGGGGAGCGGTAATGAACACTGAAGCTTTCTTT. The V call is TRBV5-1, the J call TRBJ1-1; 10 bases align to TRBD1. Per the germline V gene, CDR1 is SGHRS and CDR2 is YFSETQ. J lost 0 bases, V lost 4 bases, and 12 bases had no gene match. The CDR3 runs to 18 residues.

This clone was counted a single time. The same CDR3 is also encoded by other DNA sequences in this sample. This chain uses TRBV10-3 with TRBJ1-1, with TRBD1 matching 7 bases. Germline CDR1 and CDR2: ENHRY and SYGVKD. The CDR3 totals 13 residues. Trimming cost V 2 bases and J 4 bases; bases outside gene matches: 1. CDR3 bases: TGTGCCATCAGTGAGAACAGGGGCACTGAAGCTTTCTTT. Its protein product is CAISENRGTEAFF.

The rearrangement links TRBV5-1 to TRBJ2-5; perhaps TRBD1 as D (7 bases). The CDR3 runs 14 residues. Germline V gene data show CDR1 as SGHRS and CDR2 as YFSETQ. V gave up 4 bases and J gave up 2 bases, with 12 bases separating them. The CDR3 reads CASSKGAGQETQYF. For the CDR3, the DNA is TGCGCCAGCAGCAAGGGGGCGGGGCAAGAGACCCAGTACTTC.

This clone was detected a few times. The V and J genes are TRBV6-6 and TRBJ1-1; D might be TRBD1 (6 bases). The V end was cut by 5 bases, the J end by 0 bases, with 13 bases between. The CDR3 runs to 15 residues. Germline V lookup: CDR1 MNHNY, CDR2 SVGAGI (reference sequence). This CDR3 is CASSQATGLNTEAFF. CDR3 DNA: TGTGCCAGCAGTCAGGCGACAGGACTGAACACTGAAGCTTTCTTT.

The chain uses TRBV5-1 and TRBJ2-7; D is perhaps TRBD2 (6 bases). The ends were cut back, 0 bases at V and 5 bases at J, with 15 bases in the middle. The germline V gene has CDR1 SGHRS and CDR2 YFSETQ. The length of the CDR3 is 15 residues. The CDR3 DNA reads TGCGCCAGCAGCTTGGGGGGTCCGGCGGGGCACGAGCAGTACTTC. Protein: CASSLGGPAGHEQYF.

This clone was detected once. This sample includes further DNA sequences coding for the same CDR3. The chain links TRBV28 to TRBJ2-7; 9 bases fit TRBD1. The length of the CDR3 is 14 residues. Germline CDR1 and CDR2: MDHEN and SYDVKM. Unmatched junction bases numbered 6, after V lost 5 bases and J lost 4 bases. The CDR3 sequence is CASSLGQGGYEQYF. The CDR3 coding sequence is TGTGCCAGCAGTCTGGGACAGGGAGGTTACGAGCAGTACTTC.

The CDR3 is CASSVTITNEQYF. In DNA, the CDR3 is TGCGCCAGCAGTGTGACTATTACCAACGAGCAGTACTTC. The gene calls are TRBV10-1 and TRBJ2-7; D perhaps matches TRBD2 (5 bases). Germline V CDR1 and CDR2: WNHNN, SYGVQD (reference sequence). The CDR3 totals 13 residues. Trimming pared 4 bases from V and 5 bases from J, leaving 12 bases between.